This TCR beta chain was sequenced in a study of T cell responses to AZD1222 COVID-19 vaccine. Study results and caveats: Repertoire collection took place solely once the T cell response had peaked.

Trimming pared 6 bases from V and 7 bases from J, leaving 10 bases between. The CDR3 contains 12 residues. Per the germline V gene, CDR1 is MDHEN and CDR2 is SYDVKM. Turning to this clone: Its matching antigen is unknown.

Assay used: immunoSEQ multiplex PCR; TCRdb lists only in-frame clones, some missing. The table lists roughly 100,000 clones, roughly nine tenths of them singletons, with around 8.6% in the top ten. The gene calls are TRBV28 and TRBJ1-5; D is undetermined. The sequences come from peripheral blood, collected 28 days after the second AZD1222 dose. The TCR sequence derives from an adult who received the AZD1222 COVID-19 vaccine. The CDR3 DNA reads TGTGCCAGCAGCGAAAGCGGACAGCCCCAGCATTTT. Residues: CASSESGQPQHF. Full variable domain (missing parts from reference TRBV28 and TRBJ1-5): DVKVTQSSRYLVKRTGEKVFLECVQDMDHENMFWYRQDPGLGLRLIYFSYDVKMKEKGDIPEGYSVSREKKERFSLILESASTNQTSMYLCASSESGQPQHFGDGTRLSIL.